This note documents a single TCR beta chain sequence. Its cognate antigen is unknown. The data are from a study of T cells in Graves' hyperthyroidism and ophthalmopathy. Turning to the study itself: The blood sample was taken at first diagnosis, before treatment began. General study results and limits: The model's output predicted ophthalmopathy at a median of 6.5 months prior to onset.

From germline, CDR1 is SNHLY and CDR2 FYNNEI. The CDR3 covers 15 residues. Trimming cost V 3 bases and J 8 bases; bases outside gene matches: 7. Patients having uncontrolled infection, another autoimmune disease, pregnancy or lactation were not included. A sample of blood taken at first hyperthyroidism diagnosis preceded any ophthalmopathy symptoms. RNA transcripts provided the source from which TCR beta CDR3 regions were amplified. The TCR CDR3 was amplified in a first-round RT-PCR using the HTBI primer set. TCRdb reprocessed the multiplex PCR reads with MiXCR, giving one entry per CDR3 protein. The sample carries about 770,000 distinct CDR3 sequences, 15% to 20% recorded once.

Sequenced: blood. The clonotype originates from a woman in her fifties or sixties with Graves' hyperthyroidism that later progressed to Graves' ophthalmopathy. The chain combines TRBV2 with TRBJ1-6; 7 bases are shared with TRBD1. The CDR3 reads CASSEREQGYSPLHF. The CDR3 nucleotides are TGTGCCAGCAGTGAGAGGGAACAGGGGTATTCACCCCTCCACTTT.